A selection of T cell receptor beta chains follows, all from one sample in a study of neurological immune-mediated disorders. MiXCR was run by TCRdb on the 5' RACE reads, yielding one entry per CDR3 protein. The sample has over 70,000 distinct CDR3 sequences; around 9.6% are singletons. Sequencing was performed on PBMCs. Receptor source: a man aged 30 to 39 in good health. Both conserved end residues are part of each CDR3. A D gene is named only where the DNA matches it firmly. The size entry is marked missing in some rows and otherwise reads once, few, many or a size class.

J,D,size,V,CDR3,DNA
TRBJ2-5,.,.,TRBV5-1,CASRRDAYQETQYF,TGCGCCAGCCGTAGGGACGCCTACCAAGAGACCCAGTACTTC
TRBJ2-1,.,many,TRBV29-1,CSVDREQFF,TGCAGCGTTGATCGGGAGCAGTTCTTC
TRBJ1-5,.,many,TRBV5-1,CASSLAGVGNQPQHF,TGCGCCAGCAGCTTGGCAGGGGTGGGCAATCAGCCCCAGCATTTT
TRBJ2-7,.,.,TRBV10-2,CASMGEVGYEQYF,TGCGCCAGCATGGGGGAGGTAGGGTACGAGCAGTACTTC
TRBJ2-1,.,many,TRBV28,CALRSEQFF,TGTGCCTTACGGAGTGAGCAGTTCTTC
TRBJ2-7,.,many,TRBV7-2,CASSLPVKVYEQYF,TGTGCCAGCAGCTTACCCGTTAAAGTCTACGAGCAGTACTTC
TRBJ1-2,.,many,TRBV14,CASTHSAELSLTF,TGTGCCAGCACCCACTCGGCAGAACTCTCTCTCACCTTC
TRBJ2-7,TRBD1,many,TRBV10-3,CAIREPGQGLNEQYF,TGTGCCATCAGGGAACCGGGACAGGGCCTCAACGAGCAGTACTTC
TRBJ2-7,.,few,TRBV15,CATNRVGPPGEQYF,TGTGCCACCAACAGAGTCGGCCCGCCGGGGGAGCAGTACTTC
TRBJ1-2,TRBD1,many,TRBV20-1,CSARDPTGEKNYGYTF,TGCAGTGCTAGAGATCCAACAGGGGAGAAGAACTATGGCTACACCTTC
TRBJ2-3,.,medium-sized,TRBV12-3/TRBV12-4,CASSLNGMGTDTQYF,TGTGCCAGCAGTTTAAACGGGATGGGGACAGATACGCAGTATTTT
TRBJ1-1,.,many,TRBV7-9,CASTLGGEAFF,TGTGCCAGCACCCTAGGGGGGGAAGCTTTCTTT
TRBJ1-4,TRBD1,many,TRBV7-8,CASSLEEGAGEKLFF,TGTGCCAGCAGCTTAGAAGAGGGGGCCGGGGAAAAACTGTTTTTT
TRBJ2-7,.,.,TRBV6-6,CASSSHKLGGALSYEQYF,TGTGCCAGCAGCTCACACAAATTAGGGGGGGCACTCTCCTACGAGCAGTACTTC
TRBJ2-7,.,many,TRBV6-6,CASSQGLHEQYF,TGTGCCAGCAGTCAGGGACTTCACGAGCAGTACTTC
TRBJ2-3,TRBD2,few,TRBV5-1,CASSLAPSGEDGDTQYF,TGCGCCAGCAGCTTGGCCCCTAGCGGGGAAGATGGAGATACGCAGTATTTT
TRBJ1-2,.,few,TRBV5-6,CASSPRLSNYGYTF,TGTGCCAGCAGTCCCAGACTGTCCAACTATGGCTACACCTTC
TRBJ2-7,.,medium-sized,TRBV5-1,CASSLSADYEQYF,TGCGCCAGCAGCTTGTCGGCTGACTACGAGCAGTACTTC
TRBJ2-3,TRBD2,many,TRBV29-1,CSVEILLAEGSTDTQYF,TGCAGCGTTGAAATCCTACTAGCGGAGGGGAGCACAGATACGCAGTATTTT
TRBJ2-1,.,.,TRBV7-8,CASSLGGDWTYNEQFF,TGTGCCAGCAGCTTAGGGGGGGACTGGACCTACAATGAGCAGTTCTTC
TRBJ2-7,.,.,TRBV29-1,CSVESPGREQYF,TGCAGCGTTGAGTCTCCAGGGAGAGAGCAGTACTTC
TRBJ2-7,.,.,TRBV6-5,CASSSGRSGQQYF,TGTGCCAGCAGTTCAGGACGGAGCGGGCAGCAGTACTTC
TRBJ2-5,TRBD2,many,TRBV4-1,CASSQLLAGQETQYF,TGCGCCAGCAGCCAGCTTCTAGCGGGACAAGAGACCCAGTACTTC
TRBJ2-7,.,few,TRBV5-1,CASSPTPAGGSYEQYF,TGCGCCAGCAGCCCAACGCCCGCCGGAGGCTCCTACGAGCAGTACTTC
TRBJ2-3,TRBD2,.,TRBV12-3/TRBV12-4,CASSLASSGSGTDTQYF,TGTGCCAGCAGTTTAGCTTCATCGGGCAGCGGGACGGATACGCAGTATTTT
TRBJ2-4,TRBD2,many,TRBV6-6,CASRETSGRAKNIQYF,TGTGCCAGCAGAGAGACTAGCGGGAGGGCCAAAAACATTCAGTACTTC
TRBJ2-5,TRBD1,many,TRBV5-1,CASSSPGTGQETQYF,TGCGCCAGCAGCAGTCCCGGGACAGGGCAAGAGACCCAGTACTTC
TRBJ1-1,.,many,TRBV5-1,CATSPSMNTEAFF,TGCGCCACCTCTCCCAGTATGAACACTGAAGCTTTCTTT
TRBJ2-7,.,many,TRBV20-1,CSAREGRAGMEQYF,TGCAGTGCTAGAGAAGGGCGGGCAGGGATGGAGCAGTACTTC
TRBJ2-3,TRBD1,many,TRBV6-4,CASSDGTGADTQYF,TGTGCCAGCAGTGACGGGACAGGGGCAGATACGCAGTATTTT
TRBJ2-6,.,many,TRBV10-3,CAISESTGASGANVLTF,TGTGCCATCAGTGAGTCGACGGGGGCCTCTGGGGCCAACGTCCTGACTTTC
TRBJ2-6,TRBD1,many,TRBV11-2,CASNKRAGTGVLLGANVLTF,TGTGCCAGCAACAAACGAGCCGGGACAGGGGTCCTTCTCGGGGCCAACGTCCTGACTTTC
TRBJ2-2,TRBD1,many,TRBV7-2,CASSPYRGYTGELFF,TGTGCCAGCAGCCCGTACAGGGGGTACACCGGGGAGCTGTTTTTT
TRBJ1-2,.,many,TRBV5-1,CASSLGQVPSPGYTF,TGCGCCAGCAGCTTGGGACAGGTCCCCTCTCCTGGCTACACCTTC
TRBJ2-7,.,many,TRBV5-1,CASSLQGSLYEQYF,TGCGCCAGCAGCTTACAGGGTAGTTTGTACGAGCAGTACTTC
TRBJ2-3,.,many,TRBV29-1,CSAPGESDSTDTQYF,TGCAGCGCCCCAGGGGAGAGTGACAGCACAGATACGCAGTATTTT
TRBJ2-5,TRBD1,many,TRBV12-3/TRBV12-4,CASSSPHRGLGQETQYF,TGTGCCAGCAGTTCCCCCCACAGGGGATTGGGGCAAGAGACCCAGTACTTC
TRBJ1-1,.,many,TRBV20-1,CSARDSLNTEAFF,TGCAGTGCGCGGGACTCATTGAACACTGAAGCTTTCTTT
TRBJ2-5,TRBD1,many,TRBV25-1,CASSEWGQGETQYF,TGTGCCAGCAGTGAATGGGGACAGGGTGAGACCCAGTACTTC
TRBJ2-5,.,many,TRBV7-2,CASSLVHTQETQYF,TGTGCCAGCAGCTTAGTGCACACTCAAGAGACCCAGTACTTC
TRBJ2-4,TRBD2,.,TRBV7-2,CASSKGTSGRNIQYF,TGTGCCAGCAGCAAAGGGACTAGCGGGAGGAACATTCAGTACTTC
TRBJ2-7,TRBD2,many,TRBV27,CASSPRLAGRYEQYF,TGTGCCAGCAGTCCACGACTAGCGGGAAGGTACGAGCAGTACTTC
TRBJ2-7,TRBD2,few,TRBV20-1,CSAPREGSYEQYF,TGCAGTGCCCCCCGGGAGGGCTCCTACGAGCAGTACTTC
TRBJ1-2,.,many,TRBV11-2,CASSFTGKGDGYTF,TGTGCCAGCAGCTTTACAGGGAAGGGAGATGGCTACACCTTC
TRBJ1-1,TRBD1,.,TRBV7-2,CASSHDRGVTEAFF,TGTGCCAGCAGCCATGACAGGGGCGTCACTGAAGCTTTCTTT
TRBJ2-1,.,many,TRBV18,CASLKTVNNEQFF,TGTGCCAGTCTCAAAACGGTAAACAATGAGCAGTTCTTC
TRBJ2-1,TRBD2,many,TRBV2,CATTSGRNNEQFF,TGTGCCACAACTAGCGGGAGGAACAATGAGCAGTTCTTC
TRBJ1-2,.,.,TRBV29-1,CSVEAYRALNYGYTF,TGCAGCGTTGAAGCGTACAGGGCCCTTAACTATGGCTACACCTTC
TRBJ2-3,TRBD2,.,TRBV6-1,CASPPAGVTDTQYF,TGTGCCTCCCCCCCGGCGGGAGTCACAGATACGCAGTATTTT
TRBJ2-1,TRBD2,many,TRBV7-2,CASSFISGGKGHNEQFF,TGTGCCAGCAGCTTTATTTCGGGAGGGAAGGGACACAATGAGCAGTTCTTC
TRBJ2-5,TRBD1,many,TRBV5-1,CASSLTGGVETQYF,TGCGCCAGCAGCCTGACAGGGGGGGTAGAGACCCAGTACTTC
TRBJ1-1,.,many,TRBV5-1,CASSNGNSASEAFF,TGCGCCAGCAGCAATGGGAACTCAGCCTCTGAAGCTTTCTTT
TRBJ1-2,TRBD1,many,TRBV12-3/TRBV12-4,CASSLGGQNYGYTF,TGTGCCAGCAGTTTGGGGGGACAGAACTATGGCTACACCTTC